This entry concerns a single T cell receptor (beta chain). The germline V and J ends were trimmed by 0 bases and 3 bases, with 13 bases remaining between them. Germline CDR1 and CDR2: SGHDT and YYEEEE. CDR3 size: 15 residues. These data originate in a study of control samples from healthy donors and cancer patients. Generated by immunoSEQ multiplex PCR, the TCRdb table keeps only in-frame clones and is missing some. The data hold under 450,000 clones, with 80% to 95% observed a single time. Specimen: PBMCs. The receptor's source is a man aged 40-50 years with head and neck cancer. V is TRBV5-6 and J is TRBJ2-7; unclear D gene. The CDR3: CASSLVAATRYEQYF. In DNA form, the CDR3 reads TGTGCCAGCAGCTTGGTGGCAGCTACCCGCTACGAGCAGTACTTC.